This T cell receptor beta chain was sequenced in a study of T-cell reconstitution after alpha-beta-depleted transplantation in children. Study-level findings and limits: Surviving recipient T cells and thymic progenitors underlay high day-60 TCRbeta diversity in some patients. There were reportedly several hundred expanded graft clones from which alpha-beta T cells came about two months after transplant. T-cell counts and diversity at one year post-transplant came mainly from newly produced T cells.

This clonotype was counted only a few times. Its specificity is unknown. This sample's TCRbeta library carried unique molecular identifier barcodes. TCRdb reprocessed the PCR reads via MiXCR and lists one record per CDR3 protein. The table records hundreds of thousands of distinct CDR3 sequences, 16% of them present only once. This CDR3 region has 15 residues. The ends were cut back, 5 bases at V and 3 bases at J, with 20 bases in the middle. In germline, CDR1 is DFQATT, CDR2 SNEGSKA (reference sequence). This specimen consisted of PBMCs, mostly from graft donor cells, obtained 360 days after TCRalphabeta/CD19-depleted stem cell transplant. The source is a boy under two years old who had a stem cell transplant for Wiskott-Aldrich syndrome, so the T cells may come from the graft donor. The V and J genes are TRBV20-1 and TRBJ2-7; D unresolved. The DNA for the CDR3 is TGCAGTGCTGCATACCCGGACGGATATAACTACGAGCAGTACTTC. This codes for CSAAYPDGYNYEQYF.